The clone carrying this T cell receptor (beta chain) was counted between two and nine times. Its antigen is undetermined. Quantitative 5'-RACE with molecular barcodes produced the TCR beta libraries. From the 5' RACE reads, TCRdb called clonotypes with MiXCR, one entry per CDR3 protein. The sample has 250,000 or so distinct CDR3 sequences; approximately 20% are singletons. These data are taken from a study of CD8 T cells in ankylosing spondylitis. Study-level findings and limits: Blood from ankylosing spondylitis patients appeared to carry a characteristic eight-variant TCR beta motif. The disease-linked clones had a CD8+ phenotype and low blood frequencies.

The CDR3 contains 15 residues. V trimming: 2 bases; J trimming: 5 bases; junction bases outside the gene matches: 6. CDR1 SGHVS and CDR2 FQNEAQ come from the germline V gene. Sequencing input: blood, either unsorted or a sorted T cell fraction (not recorded which). The V gene is TRBV7-8, the J gene TRBJ2-3; 8 nucleotides align to TRBD2. This clonotype originated in a male donor with ankylosing spondylitis or in good health (not recorded which). CDR3 loop: CASSLLGLVGDTQYF. The CDR3 nucleotides read TGTGCCAGCAGCTTACTGGGACTAGTTGGAGATACGCAGTATTTT.